This T cell receptor (beta chain) was recovered during a study of tumor-infiltrating lymphocytes in primary liver carcinoma. Whole-study context: Samples returned roughly 3.5 to 8 million productive TCRbeta reads, a yield that was similar across tissue types.

In its sample, this clonotype was seen once. At one end the junction does not follow the germline gene, possibly because of a read error. Both RNA and DNA were isolated together from around 18-30 mg of bulk tissue that had not been sorted. Enrolled patients were chronically infected with HBV and treatment-naive. With a constant-region primer, TCR beta cDNA was made from 450 to 550 ng of total RNA. Three nested multiplex PCR rounds of slightly modified ARM-PCR generated TCR beta libraries. From the multiplex PCR reads, TCRdb called clonotypes with MiXCR, one entry per CDR3 protein. In the table there are 40,000 to 60,000 distinct CDR3 sequences, about two thirds of which are singletons. This receptor was taken from a man between 40 and 49 years old with primary liver carcinoma and hepatitis B virus infection. The sample consisted of liver tumor tissue from sampling region 5. Noted subset: tumor region T5, tumor centre.

CDR3 DNA: TGTGCTAGCAGCCAGATTGGGACTAGCGGTTACGAGCAGTACTTC. Protein product: CASSQIGTSGYEQYF. The gene calls are TRBV6-6 and TRBJ2-7, with TRBD2 matching over 11 bases. The CDR3 contains 15 residues. Looked up from germline, CDR1 is MNHNY and CDR2 is SVGAGI (reference sequence).